This T cell receptor beta chain was retrieved from a study of T cells after yellow fever vaccination. Losses at the gene ends were 3 bases for V and 2 bases for J; bases not matched to a gene: 2. Germline CDR1 reads KGHDR; CDR2 reads SFDVKD. The CDR3 has 14 residues. TCRdb passed the 5' RACE reads through MiXCR, listing each CDR3 protein once. The sample lists tens of thousands of distinct CDR3 sequences, approximately 7% occurring once. The table lists this clonotype with many counts. The clonotype was recovered from a young man who received the YFV17D yellow fever vaccine. Sequencing used CD8+ T cells sorted from PBMCs, obtained roughly 15 days after the first yellow fever vaccination. The V and J genes are TRBV24-1 and TRBJ2-5, with TRBD2 matching 7 bases. The CDR3 reads CATSDREDQETQYF. The CDR3 coding sequence is TGTGCCACCAGTGATCGGGAGGATCAAGAGACCCAGTACTTC.